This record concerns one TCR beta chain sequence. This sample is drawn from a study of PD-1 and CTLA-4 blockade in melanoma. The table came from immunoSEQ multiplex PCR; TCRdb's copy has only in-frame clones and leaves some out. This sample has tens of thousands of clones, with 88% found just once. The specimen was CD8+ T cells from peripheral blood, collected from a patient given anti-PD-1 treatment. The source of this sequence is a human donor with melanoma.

CDR3 nucleotide sequence: TGCGCCAGCAGCCAAGATACGTACGAGCAGTACTTC. Protein: CASSQDTYEQYF. The genes are TRBV4-1 and TRBJ2-7; D not certain. This CDR3 is built from 12 residues. CDR1 and CDR2 from the germline V gene are MGHRA and YSYEKL. V lost 0 bases and J 4 bases, leaving 4 bases between the germline ends.